Given below is one TCR beta chain in context. Its antigen is unidentified. The CDR3 has 15 residues. J gave up 4 bases and V 2 bases, and 7 bases lay outside the gene matches. Germline V lookup: CDR1 MNHEY, CDR2 SMNVEV (reference sequence). This sample is part of a study of blood T cells in healthy people across ages. General observations from the study: Both naive CD4+ cell counts and diversity were greater in long-lived donors than in aged donors. Total diversity from one million sequenced T cells was likely underestimated. Older age coincided with a roughly linear decline in TCR beta diversity per million T cells.

The use of a sample-barcoded 5' primer and a J-beta primer mix characterized a second PCR of about 7 to 12 cycles. One entry per CDR3 protein, called by TCRdb with MiXCR from the 5' RACE reads. The table shows about 680,000 distinct CDR3 sequences, with roughly 49% occurring only once. The genes are TRBV27 and TRBJ2-7; 8 positions match TRBD1. The TCR was taken from a woman aged 55-70 years in good health. Sequencing was carried out using blood. The CDR3 bases are TGTGCCAGCAGTTTAGTCCAGGGGGCGGGATACGAGCAGTACTTC. Protein sequence: CASSLVQGAGYEQYF.